This is a list of T cell receptor beta chains from one sample in a study of vaccination effects on CD4 cells after COVID-19. No cognate antigen is known for these TCRs. Some clones are missing from TCRdb's copy, which holds only in-frame ones; the method was immunoSEQ multiplex PCR. The sample has 40,000 to 45,000 clones; roughly four fifths are singletons. The sample was CD4+ T cells from PBMCs cultured with SARS-CoV-2 spike peptides, taken before COVID-19 vaccination. The receptors derive from a human donor who received a COVID-19 vaccine. Each CDR3 is given with its conserved first and last residue. A D gene is named only where the DNA matches it firmly. Only some rows state a clone size, as once, few, many or a class for expanded clones.

NA	TRBV5-1	NA	TRBJ2-3	CASSFPGTDTQYF	TGCGCCAGCAGCTTCCCAGGCACAGATACGCAGTATTTT
TRBD2	TRBV5-1	once	TRBJ2-5	CASSLNPAGGQETQYF	TGCGCCAGCAGCTTGAACCCGGCGGGGGGCCAAGAGACCCAGTACTTC
NA	TRBV6-2/TRBV6-3	NA	TRBJ1-2	CASSSDPIPYGYTF	TGTGCCAGCAGTTCGGACCCAATACCCTATGGCTACACCTTC
NA	TRBV2	NA	TRBJ2-2	CASSQHGTGELFF	TGTGCCAGCAGCCAGCATGGTACCGGGGAGCTGTTTTTT
NA	TRBV29-1	NA	TRBJ1-4	CSVRDGKLFF	TGCAGCGTTCGGGACGGAAAACTGTTTTTT
NA	TRBV29-1	once	TRBJ2-2	CSVDVGPNTGELFF	TGCAGCGTTGACGTTGGCCCGAACACCGGGGAGCTGTTTTTT
NA	TRBV7-2	NA	TRBJ2-5	CASSFTMRGRYQETQYF	TGTGCCAGCAGCTTTACTATGAGAGGGAGGTACCAAGAGACCCAGTACTTC
NA	TRBV7-2	NA	TRBJ1-2	CASAWTSTDGYTF	TGTGCCAGCGCCTGGACATCGACAGATGGCTACACCTTC
TRBD2	TRBV7-3	NA	TRBJ2-5	CASSLGGAWETQYF	TGTGCCAGCAGCCTCGGGGGGGCATGGGAGACCCAGTACTTC
NA	TRBV19	NA	TRBJ1-2	CASRDPDGGGYTF	TGTGCCAGTAGGGACCCCGACGGGGGTGGCTACACCTTC
NA	TRBV6-5	NA	TRBJ1-1	CASSSGTPNTEAFF	TGTGCCAGCAGCTCCGGGACACCGAACACTGAAGCTTTCTTT
NA	TRBV5-8	NA	TRBJ2-6	CASRLDGGANVLTF	TGTGCCAGCAGGCTTGACGGCGGGGCCAACGTCCTGACTTTC
NA	TRBV5-1	NA	TRBJ2-3	CASSRDKTTDTQYF	TGCGCCAGCAGCCGGGACAAGACCACAGATACGCAGTATTTT
NA	TRBV24-1	once	TRBJ2-2	CATSGSSAGELFF	TGTGCCACCTCGGGGTCCTCCGCCGGGGAGCTGTTTTTT
TRBD1	TRBV6-2/TRBV6-3	NA	TRBJ1-4	CASSYQGTGDEKLFF	TGTGCCAGCAGTTACCAGGGGACAGGGGATGAAAAACTGTTTTTT
NA	TRBV27	NA	TRBJ2-2	CASSLVGSPNTGELFF	TGTGCCAGCAGTTTAGTGGGCAGCCCGAACACCGGGGAGCTGTTTTTT
TRBD1	TRBV9	NA	TRBJ1-1	CASSRTGVGEAFF	TGTGCCAGCAGCCGAACAGGGGTGGGTGAAGCTTTCTTT
TRBD1	TRBV7-2	NA	TRBJ2-5	CASSRRGQDLLQETQYF	TGTGCCAGCAGCCGGCGCGGACAGGACCTCCTACAAGAGACCCAGTACTTC
NA	TRBV11-2	NA	TRBJ2-5	CASSPTSFLETQYF	TGTGCCAGCAGCCCGACTAGTTTCCTTGAGACCCAGTACTTC
NA	TRBV18	few	TRBJ1-2	CASSLTTNYGYTF	TGTGCCAGCTCGTTGACAACAAACTATGGCTACACCTTC
NA	TRBV25-1	NA	TRBJ1-2	CASSGSPGTHNYGYTF	TGTGCCAGCAGTGGCTCGCCCGGGACACACAACTATGGCTACACCTTC
NA	TRBV7-2	NA	TRBJ1-1	CASSSTQNTEAFF	TGTGCCAGCAGCTCCACCCAGAACACTGAAGCTTTCTTT
NA	TRBV9	once	TRBJ2-3	CASSNLARGTDTQYF	TGTGCCAGCAGCAACTTGGCCCGGGGCACAGATACGCAGTATTTT
TRBD2	TRBV10-3	NA	TRBJ2-5	CAISESGTKETQYF	TGTGCCATCAGTGAGAGCGGGACCAAGGAGACCCAGTACTTC
NA	TRBV7-9	NA	TRBJ2-2	CASSLNTGELFF	TGTGCCAGCAGCCTGAACACCGGGGAGCTGTTTTTT
TRBD1	TRBV12-5	NA	TRBJ1-1	CASGLVLDGQGAMNTEAFF	TGTGCTAGTGGTTTGGTACTCGACGGCCAGGGGGCGATGAACACTGAAGCTTTCTTT
NA	TRBV19	NA	TRBJ1-5	CASSIGWAGVGGPINQPQHF	TGTGCCAGTAGTATTGGTTGGGCAGGGGTAGGTGGGCCGATCAATCAGCCCCAGCATTTT
NA	TRBV7-2	once	TRBJ2-5	CASSLDSQETQYF	TGTGCCAGCAGCTTGGACAGCCAAGAGACCCAGTACTTC
NA	TRBV28	NA	TRBJ2-1	CASISGTAVIEQFF	TGTGCCAGCATCTCCGGGACTGCCGTTATTGAGCAGTTCTTC
NA	TRBV3-1/TRBV3-2	NA	TRBJ1-2	CASSQRDGYGYTF	TGTGCCAGCAGCCAAAGGGATGGCTATGGCTACACCTTC
NA	TRBV6-5	NA	TRBJ2-6	CASSYRGGAGANVLTF	TGTGCCAGCAGTTACAGGGGGGGGGCTGGGGCCAACGTCCTGACTTTC
TRBD1	TRBV28	NA	TRBJ1-2	CASTPGQGIYGYTF	TGTGCCAGCACCCCGGGACAGGGGATCTATGGCTACACCTTC
NA	TRBV2	NA	TRBJ2-1	CASSESIGGSYNEQFF	TGTGCCAGCAGTGAAAGTATAGGGGGCTCCTACAATGAGCAGTTCTTC
NA	TRBV24-1	NA	TRBJ2-2	CATRHGGASGELFF	TGTGCCACCAGGCATGGGGGGGCCAGCGGGGAGCTGTTTTTT
NA	TRBV5-6	NA	TRBJ2-3	CASSLGGADTQYF	TGTGCCAGCAGCTTGGGGGGTGCAGATACGCAGTATTTT
NA	TRBV7-8	few	TRBJ1-3	CASSLNLPGLNTIYF	TGTGCCAGCAGCTTAAACCTCCCGGGCTTAAACACCATATATTTT
TRBD1	TRBV5-4	NA	TRBJ1-2	CASSIGTGDYGYTF	TGTGCCAGCAGCATAGGGACAGGAGATTATGGCTACACCTTC
TRBD1	TRBV9	NA	TRBJ1-4	CASSVGQGGEKLFF	TGTGCCAGCAGCGTTGGGCAGGGGGGGGAAAAACTGTTTTTT
NA	TRBV5-1	NA	TRBJ2-3	CASSLGGAGNTDTQYF	TGCGCCAGCAGCTTGGGTGGCGCTGGAAACACAGATACGCAGTATTTT
NA	TRBV7-2	NA	TRBJ1-1	CASSFIGRGAEAFF	TGTGCCAGCAGCTTCATCGGCCGGGGTGCTGAAGCTTTCTTT
NA	TRBV28	few	TRBJ2-2	CASSRDTGELFF	TGTGCCAGCAGTCGGGACACCGGGGAGCTGTTTTTT
NA	TRBV9	NA	TRBJ2-3	CASSEQTDTQYF	TGTGCCAGCAGCGAACAAACAGATACGCAGTATTTT
TRBD2	TRBV7-2	NA	TRBJ2-3	CASSLAGGGASDTQYF	TGTGCCAGCAGCTTAGCGGGCGGGGGGGCGTCAGATACGCAGTATTTT
TRBD1	TRBV5-1	NA	TRBJ1-1	CASSPLMWTGGFVTEAFF	TGCGCCAGCAGCCCCTTGATGTGGACAGGGGGGTTTGTCACTGAAGCTTTCTTT
NA	TRBV7-2	NA	TRBJ1-6	CASSLDGGSVSPLHF	TGTGCCAGCAGCTTAGATGGGGGGTCGGTTTCACCCCTCCACTTT
NA	TRBV12-3/TRBV12-4	few	TRBJ1-2	CASRRGRNYGYTF	TGTGCCAGCAGGCGGGGACGGAACTATGGCTACACCTTC
NA	TRBV24-1	NA	TRBJ2-1	CATSDFFRHEQFF	TGTGCCACCAGTGATTTCTTCCGACATGAGCAGTTCTTC
TRBD1	TRBV6-5	NA	TRBJ1-2	CASSSTGGGYTF	TGTGCCAGCAGTTCGACAGGGGGTGGCTACACCTTC
TRBD1	TRBV5-1	NA	TRBJ1-1	CASSFSGGVTEAFF	TGCGCCAGCAGCTTTTCAGGGGGCGTCACTGAAGCTTTCTTT
NA	TRBV30	NA	TRBJ1-1	CAWSLGSNTEAFF	TGTGCCTGGAGTCTGGGGTCGAACACTGAAGCTTTCTTT
TRBD1	TRBV5-1	NA	TRBJ1-1	CASRAGTGMNTEAFF	TGCGCCAGCAGAGCCGGGACAGGGATGAACACTGAAGCTTTCTTT
TRBD1	TRBV19	NA	TRBJ1-4	CASSRDRPHEKLFF	TGTGCCAGTAGTCGGGACAGGCCTCATGAAAAACTGTTTTTT
TRBD2	TRBV15	once	TRBJ2-3	CATSRDRTSGRGHTSTDTQYF	TGTGCCACCAGCAGAGATCGGACTAGCGGGAGGGGGCACACTAGCACAGATACGCAGTATTTT
NA	TRBV6-6	NA	TRBJ1-2	CASSYGPTPYGYTF	TGTGCCAGCAGTTACGGTCCTACGCCCTATGGCTACACCTTC
NA	TRBV15	NA	TRBJ2-6	CATSARLSGANVLTF	TGTGCCACCAGCGCCCGGCTCTCTGGGGCCAACGTCCTGACTTTC
NA	TRBV3-1/TRBV3-2	NA	TRBJ1-1	CASSRTDTEAFF	TGTGCCAGCAGCCGGACAGACACTGAAGCTTTCTTT
NA	TRBV3-1/TRBV3-2	NA	TRBJ2-1	CASSQGGGLSEQFF	TGTGCCAGCAGCCAAGGAGGGGGACTAAGTGAGCAGTTCTTC
TRBD1	TRBV6-5	NA	TRBJ1-5	CASRSTGAISPQHF	TGTGCCAGCAGATCCACAGGGGCCATTTCGCCCCAGCATTTT
TRBD2	TRBV18	NA	TRBJ2-5	CASSPGLSQETQYF	TGTGCCAGCTCACCGGGACTATCACAAGAGACCCAGTACTTC
TRBD1	TRBV20-1	NA	TRBJ1-2	CSTQGNYGYTF	TGCAGTACACAGGGGAACTATGGCTACACCTTC